This T cell receptor beta chain derives from a study of blood T cell repertoires in COVID-19. Study context: Both acute and convalescent COVID-19 samples were obtained from the United States, Italy and Spain. Sources were T cells, B-cell-depleted T cells, or PBMCs; the material itself was cDNA or gDNA.

Trimming took 6 bases from V and 6 from J, leaving 20 bases between them. Germline CDR1 and CDR2: SGHRS and YFSETQ. This CDR3 spans 15 amino acids. Authors' processing steps: Amplifying reference gene primers gave estimates of nucleated cell counts. The protocol was immunoSEQ multiplex PCR, while the TCRdb copy is restricted to in-frame clones and leaves out a portion. That table furnishes V, J and clone size, whereas the DNA furnished D and trimming. The sample yields 95,000 to 150,000 clones, roughly 88% seen once. This clonotype was obtained from a woman of 80 years or more with acute or convalescent COVID-19. The rearrangement links TRBV5-1 to TRBJ2-3, with D tentatively TRBD2 (6 bases). Sequenced: peripheral blood. CDR3 region: CASTPPRGGTDTQYF. The CDR3 DNA is TGCGCCAGCACCCCCCCCCGGGGCGGGACGGATACGCAGTATTTT. The full variable domain, with the rest looked up from reference TRBV5-1 and TRBJ2-3, is KAGVTQTPRYLIKTRGQQVTLSCSPISGHRSVSWYQQTPGQGLQFLFEYFSETQRNKGNFPGRFSGRQFSNSRSEMNVSTLELGDSALYLCASTPPRGGTDTQYFGPGTRLTVL.